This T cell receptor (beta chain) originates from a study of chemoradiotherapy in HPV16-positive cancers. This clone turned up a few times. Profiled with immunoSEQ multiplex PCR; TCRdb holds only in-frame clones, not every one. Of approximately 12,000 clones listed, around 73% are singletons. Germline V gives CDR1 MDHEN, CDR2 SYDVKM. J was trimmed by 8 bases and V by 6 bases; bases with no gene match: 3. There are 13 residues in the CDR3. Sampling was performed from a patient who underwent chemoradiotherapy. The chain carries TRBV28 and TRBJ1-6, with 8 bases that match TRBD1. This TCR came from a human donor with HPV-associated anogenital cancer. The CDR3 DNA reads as TGTGCCAGCAGCCTGGACAGGGATTCACCCCTCCACTTT. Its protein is CASSLDRDSPLHF.